One and the same sample provided the 16 T cell receptor beta chains below, sequenced in a study of T cells after yellow fever vaccination (dated by TCRdb to the late 2010s). In the paper's terms, the treatment or condition label means: live attenuated yellow fever vaccine strain. To prepare the library, 5' RACE was applied. The instrument was an Illumina NovaSeq 6000. The public sequencing data were trimmed at Q25 with fastp and processed into clonotypes with MiXCR by TCRdb, which kept only in-frame beta chains. Every distinct CDR3 protein forms one entry, paired with its most common genes and DNA. This sample has about 340,000 distinct CDR3 sequences in its table, and 3.5% to 4.5% of those were observed once. 24% of the sample goes to the ten largest clones. The material sequenced was PBMCs, taken 5 days after the yellow fever booster vaccination. The receptor source for this set is a man aged 18 to 29 who received the YFV17D yellow fever vaccine.

This clonotype is a singleton in its sample. Germline is not matched at one junction end, which may reflect a read error. V is TRBV27 and J is TRBJ2-1; D gene ambiguous. The length of the CDR3 is 15 residues. The germline gives CDR1 MNHEY, CDR2 SMNVEV (reference sequence). The CDR3 here is CASSSRVATINEHFF. CDR3 sequence (DNA): TGTGCCAGCAGTTCCCGGGTGGCTACGATCAATGAGCATTTCTTC.

This clonotype was counted between two and nine times. This sequence joins TRBV4-3 and TRBJ1-2, with D unclear. The length of the CDR3 is 12 residues. V was clipped by 2 bases and J by 5 bases, with 6 bases between them. The V gene's germline CDR1 is LGHNA and CDR2 YSLEER. The CDR3 reads CASSQLGYGYTF. Written as DNA, the CDR3 is TGCGCCAGCAGCCAACTAGGGTATGGCTACACCTTC.

This clonotype was found many times. The genes are TRBV9 and TRBJ2-3; D unresolved. The CDR3 runs 13 residues. The V and J ends lost 4 bases and 2 bases respectively, with 8 bases between them. From germline, CDR1 is SGDLS and CDR2 YYNGEE. CDR3 in amino acids: CASSSRPTDTQYF. CDR3 nucleotides: TGTGCCAGCAGCTCGAGGCCCACAGATACGCAGTATTTT.

This clonotype was seen many times. The chain is built from TRBV25-1 and TRBJ1-5; 7 nucleotides align to TRBD1. Trimming cost V 3 bases and J 6 bases; bases outside gene matches: 14. Germline V lookup: CDR1 MGHDK, CDR2 SYGVNS. The CDR3 runs to 17 residues. This chain's CDR3 is CASSDGQGGFGGQPQHF. CDR3 DNA: TGTGCCAGCAGTGATGGGCAGGGGGGGTTCGGCGGTCAGCCCCAGCATTTT. Together with reference TRBV25-1 and TRBJ1-5, the CDR3 gives the full variable domain: EADIYQTPRYLVIGTGKKITLECSQTMGHDKMYWYQQDPGMELHLIHYSYGVNSTEKGDLSSESTVSRIRTEHFPLTLESARPSHTSQYLCASSDGQGGFGGQPQHFGDGTRLSIL.

The chain carries TRBV5-5 and TRBJ1-2; 9 bases align to TRBD1. The CDR3 covers 15 residues. Germline CDR1 and CDR2: SGHKS and YYEKEE (reference sequence). V dropped 4 bases and J dropped 7; count of bases not matched to a gene: 11. The CDR3 sequence is CASSMRLPGQGGYTF. Here the CDR3 DNA reads TGTGCCAGCAGCATGAGGCTTCCGGGACAGGGTGGCTACACCTTC.

This clonotype was detected a few times. The rearrangement uses TRBV12-3 or TRBV12-4 and TRBJ1-2; 9 bases fit TRBD1. J lost 0 bases, V lost 4 bases, and 9 bases had no gene match. The length of the CDR3 is 17 residues. This CDR3 is CASSYKGTGTPNYGYTF. Written as DNA, the CDR3 is TGTGCCAGCAGTTATAAGGGGACAGGGACCCCTAACTATGGCTACACCTTC.

This clonotype was recorded at least ten times. CDR3 coding DNA: TGTGCCAGCAGCCGTCAGGGGGCACGGGACACTGAAGCTTTCTTT. Translating gives CASSRQGARDTEAFF. The J gene is TRBJ1-1, the V gene TRBV7-8, with 8 bases matching TRBD1. With V trimmed by 5 bases and J by 3 bases, 8 bases remained unmatched. Germline-derived CDR1 and CDR2 are SGHVS and FQNEAQ. The CDR3 covers 15 residues.

The CDR3 loop reads CASSQDRDYNEQFF. The CDR3 bases are TGCGCCAGCAGCCAAGACCGGGACTACAATGAGCAGTTCTTC. The chain joins TRBV4-3 to TRBJ2-1; D may be TRBD2 (5 bases). Germline V lookup: CDR1 LGHNA, CDR2 YSLEER. The V gene lost 0 bases and the J gene lost 3 bases, with 6 bases spanning the gap. The CDR3 totals 14 residues.

This clonotype has more than one count but fewer than ten. The rearrangement joins TRBV18 to TRBJ1-1; D gene uncertain. The germline V gene has CDR1 KGHSH and CDR2 LQKENI. The CDR3 totals 16 residues. V gave up 3 bases and J gave up 0 bases, with 14 bases separating them. The CDR3 nucleotides read TGTGCCAGCTCACCTCCCGAGGCCAGGATGAACACTGAAGCTTTCTTT. This translates into CASSPPEARMNTEAFF.

The chain uses TRBV6-5 and TRBJ1-1; the D is unclear. V lost 2 bases and J lost 4, with 14 bases in between. Per germline, CDR1 MNHEY and CDR2 SVGAGI. This CDR3 is built from 15 residues. The CDR3 loop is CASSYRIVTGTEAFF. The CDR3, as DNA: TGTGCCAGCAGTTACCGAATCGTGACGGGCACTGAAGCTTTCTTT.

The chain carries TRBV9 and TRBJ1-1; D remains ambiguous. The CDR3 loop spans 14 amino acids. V was pared by 0 bases and J by 2 bases, with 8 bases between. Germline CDR1 is SGDLS and CDR2 is YYNGEE. CDR3 loop: CASSVDGVNTEAFF. The CDR3 DNA sequence: TGTGCCAGCAGCGTAGACGGGGTCAACACTGAAGCTTTCTTT.

This clonotype has at least ten counts. J is TRBJ2-2 and V is TRBV5-1; D uncertain. From germline, CDR1 is SGHRS and CDR2 YFSETQ. The CDR3 totals 14 residues. Trimming left V 0 bases short and J 6 bases short, with 9 bases between. The CDR3 spells CASSLAPVAGELFF. CDR3 nucleotide sequence: TGCGCCAGCAGCTTGGCGCCTGTTGCCGGGGAGCTGTTTTTT.

This clonotype was detected ten times or more. The chain couples TRBV4-1 to TRBJ1-6, with 9 bases identical to TRBD1. The CDR3 is 15 amino acids. The V gene's germline CDR1 is MGHRA and CDR2 YSYEKL. The J segment lost 6 bases and the V segment lost 0 bases, leaving 0 bases of the junction unmatched. CDR3 sequence: CASSQEGQGNSPLHF. CDR3 bases: TGCGCCAGCAGCCAAGAGGGACAGGGTAATTCACCCCTCCACTTT.

V and J are TRBV7-2 and TRBJ2-3, with unresolved D. The germline V gene encodes CDR1 SGHTA and CDR2 FQGNSA. Trimming took off 3 bases at V and 4 bases at J, with 5 bases between the two ends. There are 12 residues in the CDR3. Written as DNA, the CDR3 is TGTGCCAGCAGCTTCACCCCAGATACGCAGTATTTT. Its translation is CASSFTPDTQYF.

This clonotype was seen ten or more times. The genes are TRBV5-6 and TRBJ2-1; the D gene could be TRBD1 or TRBD2 (6 bases each). Germline assignment: CDR1 SGHDT and CDR2 YYEEEE. V gave up 1 base and J gave up 7 bases, with 18 bases separating them. The CDR3 is made up of 16 amino acids. The chain's CDR3 is CASSLPGAKVQNEQFF. CDR3 nucleotides: TGTGCCAGCAGCTTGCCGGGGGCCAAAGTTCAGAATGAGCAGTTCTTC.

In this sample, this clonotype turned up a few times. The gene calls are TRBV5-1 and TRBJ1-4; possible D gene TRBD1, 6 bases. Trimming cost V 0 bases and J 10 bases, with 16 bases left between them. CDR1 is SGHRS, CDR2 YFSETQ, per germline. This CDR3 is built from 15 residues. This chain's CDR3 is CASSLVEQGLGKLFF. In nucleotides, the CDR3 is TGCGCCAGCAGCTTGGTTGAGCAGGGGTTGGGAAAACTGTTTTTT. Full variable domain (outside the CDR3, taken from reference TRBV5-1 and TRBJ1-4): KAGVTQTPRYLIKTRGQQVTLSCSPISGHRSVSWYQQTPGQGLQFLFEYFSETQRNKGNFPGRFSGRQFSNSRSEMNVSTLELGDSALYLCASSLVEQGLGKLFFGSGTQLSVL.